This TCR beta chain was found in a study of T-cell reconstitution after alpha-beta-depleted transplantation in children. This CDR3 comprises 14 residues. Trimming cost V 1 base and J 5 bases, with 8 bases left between them. Germline loops: CDR1 SGHTA, CDR2 FQGNSA. The TCRbeta library incorporated unique molecular identifiers. TCRdb re-called the PCR reads through MiXCR, storing one row per CDR3 protein. Of just over 350,000 distinct CDR3 sequences in the sample, 10% to 15% were seen once. This clonotype has only a few counts. The chain employs TRBV7-2 and TRBJ1-4; D possibly corresponds to TRBD1 (5 bases). This TCR was recovered from a human donor who donated a stem cell graft to a child with Fanconi anemia. The source was PBMCs, collected from the stem cell graft. The CDR3 region is CASSLDYRNEKLFF. The CDR3 nucleotides read TGTGCCAGCAGCTTAGATTACAGGAATGAAAAACTGTTTTTT.